These 32 T cell receptor beta chains share one sample of origin, sequenced in a study of metastatic and nonmetastatic thyroid tumors. Among the patients, none had received any treatment before thyroid surgery. MiXCR reprocessed the PCR reads for TCRdb. The table has roughly 30,000 clones, around a fifth seen once. The sample comprised blood. The receptors here all came from a female donor with papillary thyroid cancer or a benign thyroid nodule (not recorded which). Some clones in this sample may be carry-over from other donors' samples.

This clone is termed medium-sized. The chain joins TRBV6-1 to TRBJ1-5, with D tentatively TRBD1 (5 bases). This CDR3 spans 13 amino acids. The V end lost 6 bases, the J end lost 4 bases, and 10 bases lay between the germline ends. Looked up from germline, CDR1 is MNHNS and CDR2 is SASEGT. CDR3 nucleotide sequence: TGTGCCAGCAGCTGGGACGGTAATCAGCCCCAGCATTTT. Protein: CASSWDGNQPQHF.

At least ten counts were recorded for this clone. The chain uses TRBV20-1 and TRBJ2-1; TRBD2 matches at 11 bases. The germline CDR1 and CDR2 sequences are DFQATT and SNEGSKA (reference sequence). J gave up 5 bases and V 3 bases, and 6 bases lay outside the gene matches. The CDR3 consists of 15 residues. As DNA, the CDR3 is TGCAGTGCTAGGGGGGGGACTAGCGGCCACAATGAGCAGTTCTTC. Its protein is CSARGGTSGHNEQFF.

The rearrangement uses TRBV12-3 or TRBV12-4 and TRBJ2-2; 11 bases fit TRBD1. The CDR3 covers 15 residues. Losses at the gene ends were 2 bases for V and 6 bases for J; bases not matched to a gene: 2. Here the CDR3 reads CASSLRTGGSGELFF. The CDR3 DNA reads TGTGCCAGCAGTTTACGGACAGGGGGCTCCGGGGAGCTGTTTTTT.

This clone was observed a few times. This chain uses TRBV4-1 with TRBJ2-2; 8 bases line up with TRBD1. Germline-derived CDR1 and CDR2 are MGHRA and YSYEKL. Trimming took 7 bases from V and 4 from J; bases not matched to a gene: 5. The CDR3 is 14 residues long. The CDR3 region is CASTQDRVTGELFF. CDR3 bases: TGCGCCAGCACGCAGGACAGGGTCACCGGGGAGCTGTTTTTT.

The rearrangement links TRBV15 to TRBJ1-1, with D unclear. The CDR3 length is 13 residues. Trimming left V 1 base short and J 6 bases short, with 9 bases between. Germline V gene sequence: CDR1 LNHNV, CDR2 YYDKDF (reference sequence). The CDR3 region is CATSRGGSSEAFF. CDR3 nucleotides: TGTGCCACCAGCAGAGGGGGTAGTTCTGAAGCTTTCTTT.

The chain combines TRBV7-2 with TRBJ1-1; possibly TRBD1 for D (5 bases). The germline gives CDR1 SGHTA, CDR2 FQGNSA. This CDR3 has 14 amino acids. Trimming removed 2 bases from V and 3 bases from J, with 10 bases in between. The DNA for the CDR3 is TGTGCCAGCAGCTTAAGTTGGGGGGACACTGAAGCTTTCTTT. Translation: CASSLSWGDTEAFF.

The table lists this clone with many counts. The chain employs TRBV20-1 and TRBJ1-1; D not resolved. This CDR3 has 11 amino acids. V shed 1 base and J shed 10 bases, with 10 bases lying between them. The germline CDR1 and CDR2 sequences are DFQATT and SNEGSKA (reference sequence). The CDR3 nucleotides read TGCAGTGCTAGAGTCAGTCTTGTAGCTTTCTTT. Residues: CSARVSLVAFF.

This chain connects TRBV6-2 or TRBV6-3 to TRBJ2-7; 7 bases fit TRBD1. The junction had 7 bases not matched to a gene; V was cut back by 5 bases and J by 3 bases. The CDR3 is made up of 14 amino acids. Looked up from germline, CDR1 is MNHEY and CDR2 is SVGEGT. CDR3 protein: CASSPFRDSYEQYF. The CDR3 DNA is TGTGCCAGCAGTCCATTCCGGGACAGCTACGAGCAGTACTTC.

The V call is TRBV4-1, the J call TRBJ1-2; a weak D match, TRBD1 (6 bases). This CDR3 is built from 15 residues. Germline V lookup: CDR1 MGHRA, CDR2 YSYEKL. Trimming pared 1 base from V and 2 bases from J, leaving 11 bases between. CDR3 sequence reads: CASSQAGGENYGYTF. CDR3 nucleotides: TGCGCCAGCAGCCAAGCCGGGGGCGAAAACTATGGCTACACCTTC.

This clone has ten or more counts. The chain joins TRBV12-3 or TRBV12-4 to TRBJ2-2; TRBD2 matches at 8 bases. J lost 2 bases, V lost 0 bases, and 11 bases had no gene match. The CDR3 is made up of 19 amino acids. CDR3 nucleotide sequence: TGTGCCAGCAGTTTAGCGGGGTGGGGTAGCGGGGATAACACCGGGGAGCTGTTTTTT. Protein: CASSLAGWGSGDNTGELFF.

The DNA of the CDR3 is TGTGCCAGCTCGGATGGGGGCAATGAGCAGTTCTTC. Translating gives CASSDGGNEQFF. The chain is built from TRBV18 and TRBJ2-1; D is tentatively TRBD1 or TRBD2 (5 bases each). This CDR3 is 12 amino acids long. The germline V and J ends were trimmed by 6 bases and 6 bases, with 9 bases remaining between them. Germline-derived CDR1 and CDR2 are KGHSH and LQKENI.

This clone has only a few counts. The chain links TRBV19 to TRBJ1-1; maybe TRBD1 (6 bases). The V end was cut by 6 bases, the J end by 0 bases, with 8 bases between. Looked up from germline, CDR1 is LNHDA and CDR2 is SQIVND (reference sequence). The CDR3 extends over 13 amino acids. The CDR3 bases are TGTGCCAGTAGGTGGACAGTGAACACTGAAGCTTTCTTT. Its translation is CASRWTVNTEAFF.

To note about this clone: The junction does not match germline at one end; this may be a read error. The chain combines TRBV6-1 with TRBJ2-2, with D possibly TRBD1 on 6 matching bases. Germline CDR1 MNHNS, CDR2 SASEGT. This CDR3 is built from 13 residues. CDR3 amino acids: CASSVGDTGKLFF. In nucleotides, the CDR3 is TGTGCCAGCAGTGTCGGGGACACCGGGAAGCTGTTTTTT.

The chain recombines TRBV4-2 with TRBJ2-2, with 9 bases fitting TRBD1. Germline assignment: CDR1 LGHNA and CDR2 YNFKEQ. This CDR3 spans 20 amino acids. Trimming took 7 bases from V and 1 from J; bases not matched to a gene: 19. CDR3 amino acids: CASIPFGTGRPVGNTGELFF. In DNA form, the CDR3 reads TGTGCCAGCATCCCTTTCGGGACAGGGAGACCAGTCGGGAACACCGGGGAGCTGTTTTTT.

This clone came up many times. The rearrangement uses TRBV5-1 and TRBJ2-7, with D tentatively TRBD1 or TRBD2 (6 bases each). The CDR3 has 15 amino acids. Per germline, CDR1 SGHRS and CDR2 YFSETQ. V lost 1 base, J lost 5 bases, and 16 bases lay in between. For the CDR3, the DNA is TGCGCCAGCAGCTTGTCTGGGGGGCGCGGGGACGAGCAGTACTTC. Residues: CASSLSGGRGDEQYF.

This clone has a handful of counts. CDR3 sequence (DNA): TGTGCCAGCAGGGGACTGGGACCTAATTGGGGGTCACCCCTCCACTTT. This gives the protein CASRGLGPNWGSPLHF. The rearrangement links TRBV28 to TRBJ1-6; D perhaps matches TRBD1 (5 bases). The germline V and J ends were trimmed by 6 bases and 10 bases, with 22 bases remaining between them. The CDR3 totals 16 residues. Germline loops: CDR1 MDHEN, CDR2 SYDVKM.

With regard to this clone: A junction end diverges from the germline sequence, so it may reflect a read error. J is TRBJ1-2 and V is TRBV30; no clear D. The CDR3 is 11 residues long. The germline V gene has CDR1 GTSNPN and CDR2 SVGIG (reference sequence). The CDR3 loop reads CAWSDPRCHTF. For the CDR3, the DNA is TGTGCCTGGAGTGATCCTAGGTGTCACACTTTC.

The chain links TRBV16 to TRBJ1-6; maybe TRBD1 (5 bases). The germline V gene encodes CDR1 KGHSY and CDR2 FQNENV. The V gene lost 2 bases and the J gene lost 11 bases, with 7 bases spanning the gap. CDR3 length equals 12 residues. This chain's CDR3 is CASSQPRAPLHF. CDR3 sequence (DNA): TGTGCCAGCAGCCAACCCAGGGCACCCCTCCACTTT. Variable domain in full (rest from reference TRBV16 and TRBJ1-6): GEEVAQTPKHLVRGEGQKAKLYCAPIKGHSYVFWYQQVLKNEFKFLISFQNENVFDETGMPKERFSAKCLPNSPCSLEIQATKLEDSAVYFCASSQPRAPLHFGNGTRLTVT.

The chain has TRBV2 and TRBJ2-2, with D possibly TRBD1 on 6 matching bases. Germline lookup yields CDR1 SNHLY and CDR2 FYNNEI. The ends were cut back, 6 bases at V and 0 bases at J, with 8 bases in the middle. The CDR3 contains 14 residues. In nucleotides, the CDR3 is TGTGCCAGCAGAGGGACATCGAACACCGGGGAGCTGTTTTTT. Translated: CASRGTSNTGELFF. Filled out from reference TRBV2 and TRBJ2-2, the complete variable domain reads EPEVTQTPSHQVTQMGQEVILRCVPISNHLYFYWYRQILGQKVEFLVSFYNNEISEKSEIFDDQFSVERPDGSNFTLKIRSTKLEDSAMYFCASRGTSNTGELFFGEGSRLTVL.

This clone was seen at least ten times. This chain uses TRBV19 with TRBJ2-1; TRBD2 aligns across 7 bases. The CDR3 has 13 residues. J lost 4 bases, V lost 10 bases, and 7 bases had no gene match. Germline CDR1 and CDR2: LNHDA and SQIVND (reference sequence). The CDR3 nucleotides are TGTGCCACCATGGGGCGGGAGTACAATGAGCAGTTCTTC. Translating it yields CATMGREYNEQFF.

The chain links TRBV6-1 to TRBJ1-5, with TRBD1 as a possible D gene (5 bases). The CDR3 is 12 residues long. V lost 8 bases and J 6 bases, leaving 11 bases between the germline ends. Germline values: CDR1 MNHNS, CDR2 SASEGT. In nucleotides, the CDR3 is TGTGCCAGCTGGGACCCCAGTCAGCCCCAGCATTTT. Translation: CASWDPSQPQHF.

This clone was found many times. The chain recombines TRBV3-1 with TRBJ2-1; 8 nucleotides match TRBD1. Trimming removed 4 bases from V and 7 bases from J; junction bases left unmatched: 6. The CDR3 has 14 residues. Germline loops: CDR1 LGHDT, CDR2 YNNKEL (reference sequence). In DNA form, the CDR3 reads TGTGCCAGCAGCCCAAGACAGGGGCGAAATGAGCAGTTCTTC. Protein product: CASSPRQGRNEQFF.

This clone is classed as medium-sized. In DNA, the CDR3 is TGTGCCAGCAGCCCGGGGACTGCTTACGAGCAGTACTTC. Protein sequence: CASSPGTAYEQYF. V is TRBV6-1 and J is TRBJ2-7; TRBD2 is a possible D gene (6 bases). The germline gives CDR1 MNHNS, CDR2 SASEGT. V was cut by 6 bases and J by 4 bases, with 13 bases left in between. This CDR3 contains 13 residues.

The genes are TRBV15 and TRBJ2-5, with D possibly being TRBD1 (6 bases). The V end lost 7 bases, the J end lost 5 bases, and 14 bases lay between the germline ends. The CDR3 consists of 13 residues. Germline loops: CDR1 LNHNV, CDR2 YYDKDF (reference sequence). The CDR3 DNA follows: TGTGCCACCACCAAAGGGACATCTGAGACCCAGTACTTC. It translates to CATTKGTSETQYF.

The chain couples TRBV2 to TRBJ2-1, with TRBD2 matching over 14 bases. Germline CDR1 and CDR2: SNHLY and FYNNEI. The CDR3 has 19 residues. V lost 6 bases, J lost 2 bases, and 12 bases stayed unmatched. The CDR3 loop is CASSERLAGGPRTYNEQFF. As DNA, the CDR3 is TGTGCCAGCAGCGAAAGACTAGCGGGAGGGCCGCGGACCTACAATGAGCAGTTCTTC.

This clone was detected many times. The chain links TRBV10-3 to TRBJ2-1; 12 bases are shared with TRBD2. The CDR3 covers 17 residues. Germline V lookup: CDR1 ENHRY, CDR2 SYGVKD. The V gene end was trimmed by 10 bases and the J gene end by 0 bases; junction bases not matched to a gene: 10. CDR3 region: CATTRLAGGSSYNEQFF. CDR3 sequence (DNA): TGTGCCACCACTAGGCTAGCGGGGGGGAGCTCCTACAATGAGCAGTTCTTC.

The chain employs TRBV24-1 and TRBJ2-5; D gene ambiguous. The length of the CDR3 is 16 residues. V was cut by 4 bases and J by 3 bases, with 17 bases left in between. The germline V gene encodes CDR1 KGHDR and CDR2 SFDVKD. The CDR3 region is CATSDVRLGGKETQYF. CDR3 bases: TGTGCCACCAGTGACGTCCGCCTGGGCGGAAAAGAGACCCAGTACTTC.

This clone was detected many times. The chain combines TRBV19 with TRBJ2-2; 9 positions agree with TRBD2. Germline values: CDR1 LNHDA, CDR2 SQIVND (reference sequence). The CDR3 sequence is 16 residues long. V lost 3 bases to trimming and J lost 2 bases; unmatched junction nucleotides: 4. CDR3 coding DNA: TGTGCCAGTAGTATCGGACTAGCGCTTAACACCGGGGAGCTGTTTTTT. Its protein product is CASSIGLALNTGELFF. Together with reference TRBV19 and TRBJ2-2, the CDR3 gives the full variable domain: DGGITQSPKYLFRKEGQNVTLSCEQNLNHDAMYWYRQDPGQGLRLIYYSQIVNDFQKGDIAEGYSVSREKKESFPLTVTSAQKNPTAFYLCASSIGLALNTGELFFGEGSRLTVL.

This clone was recorded at least ten times. The chain employs TRBV20-1 and TRBJ2-5; 10 bases align to TRBD2. The CDR3 has 12 amino acids. Germline V gene data show CDR1 as DFQATT and CDR2 as SNEGSKA (reference sequence). The junction had 4 bases not matched to a gene; V was cut back by 5 bases and J by 7 bases. CDR3 in amino acids: CSASRTSGTQYF. The CDR3, as DNA: TGCAGTGCTTCTAGGACTAGCGGGACCCAGTACTTC.

The rearrangement uses TRBV12-3 or TRBV12-4 and TRBJ2-6; D uncertain. The CDR3 is 16 residues long. V was trimmed by 6 bases and J by 0 bases, leaving 12 bases between them. This chain's CDR3 is CASRSRLDSGANVLTF. In DNA, the CDR3 is TGTGCCAGCAGATCCCGACTGGACTCTGGGGCCAACGTCCTGACTTTC.

The J gene is TRBJ2-3, the V gene TRBV29-1; 14 nucleotides agree with TRBD2. The CDR3 loop spans 15 amino acids. CDR1 and CDR2 (germline): SQVTM, ANQGSEA. The CDR3 loop reads CTGTSGGQSIDTQYF. The CDR3 coding sequence is TGCACCGGGACTAGCGGGGGCCAGAGTATAGATACGCAGTATTTT.

This sequence joins TRBV20-1 and TRBJ1-6; D is undetermined. Trimming cost V 3 bases and J 2 bases, with 11 bases left between them. Germline-derived CDR1 and CDR2 are DFQATT and SNEGSKA (reference sequence). This CDR3 comprises 15 residues. The CDR3: CSARHAGAYNSPLHF. The CDR3 nucleotides read TGCAGTGCTAGGCACGCAGGAGCCTATAATTCACCCCTCCACTTT.